This T cell receptor (beta chain) was identified during a study of T-cell memory formation after mild COVID-19. General study findings and limits: Researchers could not confirm that second-wave clones peaking on day 37 targeted SARS-CoV-2. Contracting clones from day 15 to 85 showed balanced CD4/CD8; later expanders favored CD4+. The CD4+ clones that contracted clustered mainly within CM and EM, and the CD8+ clones concentrated in EMRA.

Constant-segment primers were used for 5'RACE, and the resulting TCR alpha and TCR beta cDNA libraries carried sample barcodes and UMIs. One entry per CDR3 protein, called by TCRdb with MiXCR from the 5' RACE reads. The repertoire includes more than 250,000 distinct CDR3 sequences, 15% to 20% of them detected once, and 22% sits in the top ten. Remarks on this clonotype: Its target is not known.

The source material was PBMCs or a T cell subset sorted from them (not recorded which). This clonotype was sampled from a man aged 18 to 30 who had mild COVID-19 (a few samples of this study predate the infection). Cell type and time point are not known.

CDR3 amino acids: CATSDSGSGGYTDTQYF. The CDR3 DNA is TGTGCCACCAGTGATTCCGGTAGCGGGGGTTACACAGATACGCAGTATTTT. The chain is built from TRBV24-1 and TRBJ2-3; TRBD2 agrees at 9 bases. J was trimmed by 2 bases and V by 2 bases; bases with no gene match: 7. Per the germline V gene, CDR1 is KGHDR and CDR2 is SFDVKD. This CDR3 comprises 17 residues.